A single sample is the source of the 21 T cell receptor beta chains below, sequenced in a study of blood T cell repertoires in COVID-19. Profiling relied on immunoSEQ multiplex PCR, and the TCRdb table lists in-frame clones only, not all of them. The sample lists approximately 350,000 clones, roughly nine tenths occurring once. The source material was PBMCs or T cells enriched from blood (not recorded which). These receptors were obtained from a young man who had recovered from COVID-19.

V usage is TRBV9 and J usage is TRBJ2-5; 7 nucleotides agree with TRBD1. CDR1 and CDR2 (germline): SGDLS, YYNGEE. The CDR3 covers 12 residues. V trimming: 6 bases; J trimming: 4 bases; junction bases outside the gene matches: 3. This CDR3 is CASKGAGETQYF. The CDR3 region has the DNA TGTGCCAGCAAGGGGGCCGGAGAGACCCAGTACTTC.

The rearrangement uses TRBV27 and TRBJ2-1; no definite D call. Trimming removed 0 bases from V and 4 bases from J, with 4 bases in between. Germline V gene sequence: CDR1 MNHEY, CDR2 SMNVEV (reference sequence). The CDR3 totals 13 residues. CDR3 region: CASSLSAYNEQFF. CDR3 sequence (DNA): TGTGCCAGCAGTTTATCGGCATACAATGAGCAGTTCTTC.

The genes are TRBV13 and TRBJ1-3; D is perhaps TRBD1 (5 bases). Trimming stripped 4 bases from V and 0 bases from J, with 16 bases between. Per germline, CDR1 PRHDT and CDR2 FYEKMQ (reference sequence). The CDR3 has 17 residues. CDR3 coding DNA: TGTGCCAGCAGCTCGGGGGGGAGTCGGTCCTCTGGAAACACCATATATTTT. It encodes CASSSGGSRSSGNTIYF.

This clone occurred once. In the same sample, other DNA sequences code for this CDR3. V and J are TRBV2 and TRBJ2-7; TRBD2 matches at 7 bases. CDR1 is SNHLY, CDR2 FYNNEI, per germline. V lost 6 bases to trimming and J lost 4 bases; unmatched junction nucleotides: 0. This CDR3 spans 11 amino acids. The CDR3 sequence: CASRGGYEQYF. CDR3 nucleotide sequence: TGTGCCAGCAGGGGGGGGTACGAGCAGTACTTC.

The chain uses TRBV4-1 and TRBJ1-5, with D hard to call. Trimming removed 1 base from V and 0 bases from J, with 10 bases in between. CDR1 and CDR2 (germline): MGHRA, YSYEKL. The length of the CDR3 is 16 residues. CDR3 nucleotide sequence: TGCGCCAGCAGCCAAGGGGCAGAGTATAGCAATCAGCCCCAGCATTTT. It translates to CASSQGAEYSNQPQHF.

The J gene is TRBJ2-7, the V gene TRBV28, with D perhaps matching TRBD1 (5 bases). V was pared by 6 bases and J by 8 bases, with 20 bases between. This CDR3 comprises 14 residues. Per the germline V gene, CDR1 is MDHEN and CDR2 is SYDVKM. The CDR3 DNA reads TGTGCCAGCAGCGAGATCGACAGAGGCCGTCAGCAGTACTTC. Amino acids: CASSEIDRGRQQYF.

This clone was observed once. The rearrangement joins TRBV11-3 to TRBJ2-1, with 9 nucleotides matching TRBD2. Germline V gives CDR1 SGHNT, CDR2 YENEEA. The J segment lost 5 bases and the V segment lost 2 bases, leaving 7 bases of the junction unmatched. The length of the CDR3 is 16 residues. The CDR3 DNA reads TGTGCCAGCAGCTTACTGGCTAGCGGGGTGAACAATGAGCAGTTCTTC. It encodes CASSLLASGVNNEQFF. Together with reference TRBV11-3 and TRBJ2-1, the CDR3 gives the full variable domain: EAGVVQSPRYKIIEKKQPVAFWCNPISGHNTLYWYLQNLGQGPELLIRYENEEAVDDSQLPKDRFSAERLKGVDSTLKIQPAELGDSAVYLCASSLLASGVNNEQFFGPGTRLTVL.

Only one count was recorded for this clone. V gene TRBV5-4 combines with J gene TRBJ2-7, with 10 bases identical to TRBD1. V was pared by 4 bases and J by 6 bases, with 4 bases of the junction left unmatched. The CDR3 is 13 amino acids. CDR1 is SGHNT and CDR2 is YYREEE in the germline V gene (reference sequence). The chain's CDR3 is CASSVRDRGEQYF. CDR3 coding DNA: TGTGCCAGCAGCGTCCGGGACAGGGGCGAGCAGTACTTC.

V and J are TRBV3-1 (or the pseudogene TRBV3-2) and TRBJ2-1, with 9 bases matching TRBD2. CDR1 and CDR2 (germline): LGHDT, YNNKEL (reference sequence). V lost 3 bases to trimming and J lost 3 bases; unmatched junction nucleotides: 6. There are 16 residues in the CDR3. The CDR3 nucleotides are TGTGCCAGCAGCCACCGCGGGGGGGCTGGCTACAATGAGCAGTTCTTC. It is translated as CASSHRGGAGYNEQFF.

This chain uses TRBV9 with TRBJ1-2, with D possibly matching TRBD1 (5 bases). The CDR3 has 13 amino acids. The ends were cut back, 4 bases at V and 2 bases at J, with 9 bases in the middle. CDR1 is SGDLS and CDR2 is YYNGEE in the germline V gene. Here the CDR3 reads CASSPDKNYGYTF. Written as DNA, the CDR3 is TGTGCCAGCAGCCCGGACAAGAACTATGGCTACACCTTC. The complete variable domain, with remaining parts taken from reference TRBV9 and TRBJ1-2, reads DSGVTQTPKHLITATGQRVTLRCSPRSGDLSVYWYQQSLDQGLQFLIQYYNGEERAKGNILERFSAQQFPDLHSELNLSSLELGDSALYFCASSPDKNYGYTFGSGTRLTVV.

This rearrangement joins TRBV24-1 to TRBJ2-2, with no clear D. Germline-derived CDR1 and CDR2 are KGHDR and SFDVKD. There are 13 residues in the CDR3. The germline V and J ends were trimmed by 9 bases and 6 bases, with 13 bases remaining between them. CDR3: CATELLGSGELFF. Here the CDR3 DNA reads TGTGCCACCGAGCTTCTGGGCTCCGGGGAGCTGTTTTTT.

V gene TRBV6-5 combines with J gene TRBJ1-1, with D uncertain. The CDR3 sequence is 16 residues long. CDR1 and CDR2 from the germline V gene are MNHEY and SVGAGI. With 2 bases removed from V and 6 bases from J, the gap between germline ends came to 19 bases. CDR3 sequence reads: CASSYHSNGVTAEAFF. The CDR3 DNA is TGTGCCAGCAGTTACCACTCGAATGGTGTAACGGCTGAAGCTTTCTTT.

This rearrangement joins TRBV10-2 to TRBJ1-2, with D possibly being TRBD1 (5 bases). Germline V gives CDR1 WSHSY, CDR2 SAAADI. The CDR3 consists of 13 residues. Trimming removed 6 bases from V and 0 bases from J, with 8 bases in between. As DNA, the CDR3 is TGCGCCAGCAGAGGAGGGGCTAACTATGGCTACACCTTC. Translation gives CASRGGANYGYTF.

The CDR3 DNA sequence: TGTGCCAGCAGCCCCGGGGAGTTTGGAGGAGAGACCCAGTACTTC. It yields the protein CASSPGEFGGETQYF. The V and J genes are TRBV9 and TRBJ2-5; D perhaps matches TRBD2 (5 bases). Trimming pared 4 bases from V and 4 bases from J, leaving 17 bases between. CDR1 is SGDLS and CDR2 is YYNGEE in the germline V gene. The CDR3 loop spans 15 amino acids. The full variable domain, its missing parts supplied by reference TRBV9 and TRBJ2-5, is DSGVTQTPKHLITATGQRVTLRCSPRSGDLSVYWYQQSLDQGLQFLIQYYNGEERAKGNILERFSAQQFPDLHSELNLSSLELGDSALYFCASSPGEFGGETQYFGPGTRLLVL.

V and J are TRBV11-3 and TRBJ2-3; D might be TRBD1 (5 bases). CDR1 is SGHNT and CDR2 is YENEEA in the germline V gene. V was clipped by 5 bases and J by 0 bases, with 9 bases between them. The CDR3 runs 14 residues. CDR3 DNA: TGTGCCAGCAGCGACAGTGGAAGCACAGATACGCAGTATTTT. Translating gives CASSDSGSTDTQYF.

Note on this clone: This same CDR3 is encoded by further DNA sequences in the sample. This sequence joins TRBV5-1 and TRBJ2-7; TRBD2 might be the D (6 bases). Deletions cut 0 bases from V and 1 base from J, with 8 bases between. The CDR3 covers 14 residues. CDR1 is SGHRS and CDR2 is YFSETQ in the germline V gene. The CDR3 sequence is CASSLGAGSYEQYF. The CDR3 nucleotides read TGCGCCAGCAGCTTGGGCGCGGGATCCTACGAGCAGTACTTC.

The chain combines TRBV4-3 with TRBJ2-7; 12 bases agree with TRBD2. CDR1 and CDR2 (germline): LGHNA, YSLEER. After removal of 1 base from V and 6 bases from J, the junction contained 16 bases not matched to a gene. CDR3 length: 19 amino acids. The CDR3 DNA is TGCGCCAGCAGCCAAGGGGTCCTAGCGGGAGGGCCCGAGTCTTCCGAGCAGTACTTC. Protein: CASSQGVLAGGPESSEQYF.

V gene TRBV29-1 combines with J gene TRBJ2-1, with 12 bases lining up with TRBD2. Germline CDR1 is SQVTM and CDR2 is ANQGSEA. This CDR3 is built from 15 residues. Germline trimming cut 7 bases from V and 8 bases from J; bases unmatched to any gene: 12. The CDR3 loop is CSGNRLAGDTDEQFF. CDR3 DNA: TGCAGCGGGAACCGACTAGCGGGAGACACCGATGAGCAGTTCTTC.

V and J are TRBV7-9 and TRBJ1-4; D possibly corresponds to TRBD1 (5 bases). The V end lost 2 bases, the J end lost 12 bases, and 16 bases lay between the germline ends. The CDR3 extends over 14 amino acids. Germline V lookup: CDR1 SEHNR, CDR2 FQNEAQ (reference sequence). The CDR3 DNA sequence: TGTGCCAGCAGCTTACAGGGCAAGGGTGATGAACTGTTTTTT. Translating gives CASSLQGKGDELFF.

This sequence joins TRBV11-2 and TRBJ1-5; TRBD1 is a possible D gene (6 bases). V was cut by 6 bases and J by 4 bases, with 10 bases left in between. The CDR3 contains 13 residues. CDR1 SGHAT and CDR2 FQNNGV come from the germline V gene. This CDR3 reads CASRRGANQPQHF. The DNA of the CDR3 is TGTGCCAGCAGGCGGGGGGCAAATCAGCCCCAGCATTTT.

The chain joins TRBV9 to TRBJ2-3; the D gene is possibly TRBD1 (6 bases). The germline V gene encodes CDR1 SGDLS and CDR2 YYNGEE. V lost 2 bases and J lost 2, with 15 bases in between. The CDR3 loop spans 16 amino acids. The CDR3 DNA sequence: TGTGCCAGCAGCGTTCAGGGGTCCCCCCCCACAGATACGCAGTATTTT. Its translation: CASSVQGSPPTDTQYF.